The TCR beta chain described here comes from a study of graft-versus-host responses after intestinal transplantation. Turning to the study itself: Multivisceral, liver-intestinal, or isolated intestinal transplants were received by the recipients. Anti-thymocyte globulin served as induction for all recipients, who then took tacrolimus and steroids for approximately 3 years.

General study results and limits: Among circulating GvH clones, peak levels were associated with early post-transplant declines in HvG clones. Marrow from the recipient contained GvH clones, some of which had appeared first in ileum or blood.

This CDR3 has 16 residues. Germline assignment: CDR1 SGHNT and CDR2 YENEEA. The junction had 9 bases not matched to a gene; V was cut back by 5 bases and J by 7 bases. The data were produced by immunoSEQ multiplex PCR, yet TCRdb's version contains in-frame clones alone and is incomplete. This sample has around 26,000 clones, with 94% found just once. Only one count was recorded for this clone. Its antigen is currently unknown. This clonotype originated in a human patient who received an intestinal transplant, so some T cells may come from the graft donor. Sequencing was performed on PBMCs, taken 156 days after intestinal transplant. This chain joins TRBV11-3 and TRBJ2-3; TRBD2 matches at 13 bases. DNA for the CDR3: TGTGCCAGCAGCCCATCCGGACTAGCGGGGGCTCATACGCAGTATTTT. This encodes CASSPSGLAGAHTQYF.